A selection of T cell receptor beta chains follows, all from one sample in a study of Ad26.COV2.S vaccination and SARS-CoV-2 variants. Some clones are missing from TCRdb's copy, which holds only in-frame ones; the method was immunoSEQ multiplex PCR. The sample lists 450,000 to 550,000 clones; approximately 89% were seen once. The sample consisted of peripheral blood, taken in a trial of Ad26.COV2.S vaccine versus placebo. The receptors come from a person between 18 and 65 years old who received the Ad26.COV2.S COVID-19 vaccine or a placebo. Both conserved end residues are part of each CDR3. The order of the fields is CDR3 DNA, CDR3 protein, D gene, V gene, J gene, clone size. The D gene is left open where the match is weak. Clone size appears in some rows only: once, few, many, or a class for an expanded clone.

CDR3nt: TGTGCCAGCAGCTTAGGGACAGTCCTTGAGCAGTTCTTC
CDR3aa: CASSLGTVLEQFF
d_gene: .
v_gene: TRBV7-2
j_gene: TRBJ2-1
abundance: .

CDR3nt: TGTGCCAGCAGCTCGTGGACTAACCCGGGGGGAAACACCATATATTTT
CDR3aa: CASSSWTNPGGNTIYF
d_gene: .
v_gene: TRBV13
j_gene: TRBJ1-3
abundance: .

CDR3nt: TGCGCCAGCAGCTTTGGACTAGCGGGGGGGCTGAGCACAGATACGCAGTATTTT
CDR3aa: CASSFGLAGGLSTDTQYF
d_gene: TRBD2
v_gene: TRBV5-1
j_gene: TRBJ2-3
abundance: .

CDR3nt: TGTGCCAGCAGCCAAAGATATGGAAACACCATATATTTT
CDR3aa: CASSQRYGNTIYF
d_gene: .
v_gene: TRBV9
j_gene: TRBJ1-3
abundance: .

CDR3nt: TGTGCCAGCAGGAGGGAGGAGTTTGCCGACGAGCAGTACTTC
CDR3aa: CASRREEFADEQYF
d_gene: .
v_gene: TRBV6-5
j_gene: TRBJ2-7
abundance: .

CDR3nt: TGTGCCAGCAGCCCCCGCTGGGGAAGCTCCTACGAGCAGTACTTC
CDR3aa: CASSPRWGSSYEQYF
d_gene: .
v_gene: TRBV9
j_gene: TRBJ2-7
abundance: .

CDR3nt: TGTGCCAGCAGTGAGAGGCGGGGGGGCCTGGAGACCCAGTACTTC
CDR3aa: CASSERRGGLETQYF
d_gene: TRBD2
v_gene: TRBV2
j_gene: TRBJ2-5
abundance: .

CDR3nt: TGTGCCAGCAGTTTATCGACGCGGTACACCGGGGAGCTGTTTTTT
CDR3aa: CASSLSTRYTGELFF
d_gene: .
v_gene: TRBV27
j_gene: TRBJ2-2
abundance: once

CDR3nt: TGCGCCAGCAGCCAAGATCTCTACCCGGGACAGCCCCAGCATTTT
CDR3aa: CASSQDLYPGQPQHF
d_gene: .
v_gene: TRBV4-3
j_gene: TRBJ1-5
abundance: .

CDR3nt: TGTGCCAGCAGCGCTGGGACCGTAGAAAACATTCAGTACTTC
CDR3aa: CASSAGTVENIQYF
d_gene: .
v_gene: TRBV5-4
j_gene: TRBJ2-4
abundance: .

CDR3nt: TGTGCCAGCAGCTTAGAGGCGGGGACTGAAGCTTTCTTT
CDR3aa: CASSLEAGTEAFF
d_gene: .
v_gene: TRBV7-9
j_gene: TRBJ1-1
abundance: once

CDR3nt: TGTGCCACCAGCAGAGACAGGGGGCAGGGTGAAAAACTGTTTTTT
CDR3aa: CATSRDRGQGEKLFF
d_gene: TRBD1
v_gene: TRBV15
j_gene: TRBJ1-4
abundance: few

CDR3nt: TGTGCCAGCAGCCAAGAGGACGCCCGCACCGGGGAGCTGTTTTTT
CDR3aa: CASSQEDARTGELFF
d_gene: .
v_gene: TRBV4-2
j_gene: TRBJ2-2
abundance: .

CDR3nt: TGTGCCAGCAGCACCGGGACAGGGTTGGAGACCCAGTACTTC
CDR3aa: CASSTGTGLETQYF
d_gene: TRBD1
v_gene: TRBV7-9
j_gene: TRBJ2-5
abundance: .

CDR3nt: TGCGCCAGCAGCCCACAGGGCGGCAGCCGAAACACTGAAGCTTTCTTT
CDR3aa: CASSPQGGSRNTEAFF
d_gene: .
v_gene: TRBV4-3
j_gene: TRBJ1-1
abundance: once

CDR3nt: TGTGCCAGCAGTTTATGGGGGGGACTAGCGGCTCGAGAGACCCAGTACTTC
CDR3aa: CASSLWGGLAARETQYF
d_gene: TRBD2
v_gene: TRBV28
j_gene: TRBJ2-5
abundance: .

CDR3nt: TGTGCCAGCAGCTGGGGGACAACTGGGGAGCTGTTTTTT
CDR3aa: CASSWGTTGELFF
d_gene: .
v_gene: TRBV7-3
j_gene: TRBJ2-2
abundance: .

CDR3nt: TGCAGTGCTAGTCAATTGGGCAGTTATAGCAATCAGCCCCAGCATTTT
CDR3aa: CSASQLGSYSNQPQHF
d_gene: .
v_gene: TRBV20-1
j_gene: TRBJ1-5
abundance: .

CDR3nt: TGTGCCAGCAGTGGGGGGCAAGAGTTCTTC
CDR3aa: CASSGGQEFF
d_gene: .
v_gene: TRBV25-1
j_gene: TRBJ2-1
abundance: .

CDR3nt: TGCGCCAGCAGCTTGGCAGTTGCGAACACCGGGGAGCTGTTTTTT
CDR3aa: CASSLAVANTGELFF
d_gene: .
v_gene: TRBV5-1
j_gene: TRBJ2-2
abundance: .

CDR3nt: TGTGCCAGCTCTGGGACAGGGAGAAACACCATATATTTT
CDR3aa: CASSGTGRNTIYF
d_gene: TRBD1
v_gene: TRBV6-5
j_gene: TRBJ1-3
abundance: .

CDR3nt: TGTGCCAGCAGCATGAAAGCGGGAGTCTACCAAGAGACCCAGTACTTC
CDR3aa: CASSMKAGVYQETQYF
d_gene: TRBD2
v_gene: TRBV13
j_gene: TRBJ2-5
abundance: .

CDR3nt: TGTGCCAGCAGTCTGGGGACAGGGACTTACGAGCAGTACTTC
CDR3aa: CASSLGTGTYEQYF
d_gene: TRBD1
v_gene: TRBV6-6
j_gene: TRBJ2-7
abundance: .

CDR3nt: TGTGCCAGCAGTTTAGGACCCATTACCTACGAGCAGTACTTC
CDR3aa: CASSLGPITYEQYF
d_gene: .
v_gene: TRBV28
j_gene: TRBJ2-7
abundance: .

CDR3nt: TGTGCCAGCATCCCTGGGACGGGTTCGACTGAAGCTTTCTTT
CDR3aa: CASIPGTGSTEAFF
d_gene: .
v_gene: TRBV2
j_gene: TRBJ1-1
abundance: .

CDR3nt: TGTGCCAGCTCACGACTCGGGACCGAAGGTGAAAAACTGTTTTTT
CDR3aa: CASSRLGTEGEKLFF
d_gene: .
v_gene: TRBV18
j_gene: TRBJ1-4
abundance: .

CDR3nt: TGTGCCAGCAGTTTTGGGGGCTCCAATCAGCCCCAGCATTTT
CDR3aa: CASSFGGSNQPQHF
d_gene: .
v_gene: TRBV28
j_gene: TRBJ1-5
abundance: .

CDR3nt: TGTGCCAGCTCACCACCGATGAGGGTGGAGGCTTTCTTT
CDR3aa: CASSPPMRVEAFF
d_gene: .
v_gene: TRBV18
j_gene: TRBJ1-1
abundance: .

CDR3nt: TGCGCCAGCAGCTACACTACCGGGGGCACAGATACGCAGTATTTT
CDR3aa: CASSYTTGGTDTQYF
d_gene: .
v_gene: TRBV5-1
j_gene: TRBJ2-3
abundance: .

CDR3nt: TGTGCCAGCTCATCGACGACAGGTAGCTACACCTTC
CDR3aa: CASSSTTGSYTF
d_gene: .
v_gene: TRBV18
j_gene: TRBJ1-2
abundance: .

CDR3nt: TGTGCCAGCAGCGTTCCGGGACTAGCGGGCAACACAGATACGCAGTATTTT
CDR3aa: CASSVPGLAGNTDTQYF
d_gene: TRBD2
v_gene: TRBV9
j_gene: TRBJ2-3
abundance: .

CDR3nt: TGCGCCAGCAGCCAGGCCTTCGGGACTAACGTCAATGAGCAGTTCTTC
CDR3aa: CASSQAFGTNVNEQFF
d_gene: TRBD2
v_gene: TRBV4-3
j_gene: TRBJ2-1
abundance: .